The rows below give T cell receptor beta chains drawn from one sample of a study of shared clonotypes between healthy human individuals. Clones were read by immunoSEQ multiplex PCR, and TCRdb kept only the in-frame ones, dropping some. The repertoire holds about 2 million clones, with about 95% as singletons. Sequenced input: naive CD8+ T cells sorted from blood. These receptors all stem from a man aged 18 to 30 in good health. Both conserved end residues are part of each CDR3. D genes are given only for firm matches. The size entry is marked missing in some rows and otherwise reads once, few, many or a size class.

D gene: TRBD1; clone size: NA; CDR3 length: 13; V gene: TRBV7-9; J gene: TRBJ1-2; CDR3 DNA: TGTGCCAGCAGTCTTGGACAGGTCTATGGCTACACCTTC; CDR3 protein: CASSLGQVYGYTF
D gene: NA; clone size: NA; CDR3 length: 13; V gene: TRBV19; J gene: TRBJ1-5; CDR3 DNA: TGTGCCAGTAGTGGGCACCTCAATCAGCCCCAGCATTTT; CDR3 protein: CASSGHLNQPQHF
D gene: NA; clone size: few; CDR3 length: 13; V gene: TRBV30; J gene: TRBJ1-3; CDR3 DNA: TGTGCCTGGAGTTCAGATACGCCCAACACCATATATTTT; CDR3 protein: CAWSSDTPNTIYF
D gene: TRBD2; clone size: NA; CDR3 length: 14; V gene: TRBV5-6; J gene: TRBJ2-7; CDR3 DNA: TGTGCCAGCAGCTTTGGGTTAGCGGGATCCGAGCAGTACTTC; CDR3 protein: CASSFGLAGSEQYF
D gene: TRBD2; clone size: NA; CDR3 length: 14; V gene: TRBV7-6; J gene: TRBJ2-3; CDR3 DNA: TGTGCCAGCACCGGACTAGCTAGCACAGATACGCAGTATTTT; CDR3 protein: CASTGLASTDTQYF
D gene: NA; clone size: NA; CDR3 length: 13; V gene: TRBV6-6; J gene: TRBJ2-5; CDR3 DNA: TGTGCCAGCAGTTACATCGTCCAAGAGACCCAGTACTTC; CDR3 protein: CASSYIVQETQYF
D gene: TRBD2; clone size: NA; CDR3 length: 16; V gene: TRBV7-9; J gene: TRBJ2-1; CDR3 DNA: TGTGCCAGCAGCACCACTAGCGGGGCCTCCTACAATGAGCAGTTCTTC; CDR3 protein: CASSTTSGASYNEQFF
D gene: NA; clone size: NA; CDR3 length: 12; V gene: TRBV10-2; J gene: TRBJ1-6; CDR3 DNA: TGCGCCAGCAGTGAGAGGAATTCACCCCTCCACTTT; CDR3 protein: CASSERNSPLHF
D gene: NA; clone size: once; CDR3 length: 15; V gene: TRBV28; J gene: TRBJ1-2; CDR3 DNA: TGTGCCAGCAGTTTAGACCCGAGAGCTAACTATGGCTACACCTTC; CDR3 protein: CASSLDPRANYGYTF
D gene: NA; clone size: NA; CDR3 length: 13; V gene: TRBV9; J gene: TRBJ2-2; CDR3 DNA: TGTGCCAGCAGCGTAGAGGGTACCGGGGAGCTGTTTTTT; CDR3 protein: CASSVEGTGELFF
D gene: NA; clone size: NA; CDR3 length: 15; V gene: TRBV10-3; J gene: TRBJ2-1; CDR3 DNA: TGTGCCATCAGTTATCACTTTGGGGAGACTAATGAGCAGTTCTTC; CDR3 protein: CAISYHFGETNEQFF
D gene: NA; clone size: NA; CDR3 length: 15; V gene: TRBV10-3; J gene: TRBJ2-3; CDR3 DNA: TGTGCCATCAGTGATGGGGGGGACAACACAGATACGCAGTATTTT; CDR3 protein: CAISDGGDNTDTQYF
D gene: NA; clone size: NA; CDR3 length: 13; V gene: TRBV7-8; J gene: TRBJ2-7; CDR3 DNA: TGTGCCAGCAGCTTAGAGTCGGCGGACGAGCAGTACTTC; CDR3 protein: CASSLESADEQYF
D gene: NA; clone size: NA; CDR3 length: 16; V gene: TRBV9; J gene: TRBJ2-2; CDR3 DNA: TGTGCCAGCAGCGTAGAGTCTAGTAGAAACACCGGGGAGCTGTTTTTT; CDR3 protein: CASSVESSRNTGELFF
D gene: NA; clone size: NA; CDR3 length: 13; V gene: TRBV10-2; J gene: TRBJ1-2; CDR3 DNA: TGCGCCAGCAGTGAGTCGGAGGATTATGGCTACACCTTC; CDR3 protein: CASSESEDYGYTF
D gene: TRBD2; clone size: NA; CDR3 length: 15; V gene: TRBV7-8; J gene: TRBJ2-7; CDR3 DNA: TGTGCCAGCAGCGAACCGGCAGGGAGGGCCTACGAGCAGTACTTC; CDR3 protein: CASSEPAGRAYEQYF
D gene: TRBD2; clone size: NA; CDR3 length: 16; V gene: TRBV30; J gene: TRBJ2-3; CDR3 DNA: TGTGCCTGGAGTGCACTAGCGGGGGGGGGCACAGATACGCAGTATTTT; CDR3 protein: CAWSALAGGGTDTQYF
D gene: TRBD2; clone size: once; CDR3 length: 16; V gene: TRBV7-8; J gene: TRBJ2-5; CDR3 DNA: TGTGCCAGCAGCCCCCTCTTGGGGGGGGGACAAGAGACCCAGTACTTC; CDR3 protein: CASSPLLGGGQETQYF
D gene: NA; clone size: NA; CDR3 length: 16; V gene: TRBV27; J gene: TRBJ2-1; CDR3 DNA: TGTGCCAGCAGTTTAAGACTGGGGAGCTCCTACAATGAGCAGTTCTTC; CDR3 protein: CASSLRLGSSYNEQFF
D gene: NA; clone size: NA; CDR3 length: 15; V gene: TRBV9; J gene: TRBJ2-1; CDR3 DNA: TGTGCCAGCAGATCCGGTAGCGACTTGGGGAATGAGCAGTTCTTC; CDR3 protein: CASRSGSDLGNEQFF
D gene: TRBD1; clone size: NA; CDR3 length: 13; V gene: TRBV2; J gene: TRBJ1-2; CDR3 DNA: TGTGCCAGCAGCGGAGGACAGGCCTATGGCTACACCTTC; CDR3 protein: CASSGGQAYGYTF
D gene: TRBD2; clone size: NA; CDR3 length: 15; V gene: TRBV13; J gene: TRBJ2-5; CDR3 DNA: TGTGCCAGCAGCTTACCAGCGGGGGGGCAAGAGACCCAGTACTTC; CDR3 protein: CASSLPAGGQETQYF
D gene: NA; clone size: NA; CDR3 length: 18; V gene: TRBV7-2; J gene: TRBJ2-7; CDR3 DNA: TGTGCCAGCAGCTTAGGTCCCCCGTGGGGGGAACTCTCCTACGAGCAGTACTTC; CDR3 protein: CASSLGPPWGELSYEQYF
D gene: NA; clone size: NA; CDR3 length: 15; V gene: TRBV28; J gene: TRBJ1-2; CDR3 DNA: TGTGCCAGCAGTTCCAGGGACTCGGGGATCTATGGCTACACCTTC; CDR3 protein: CASSSRDSGIYGYTF
D gene: NA; clone size: NA; CDR3 length: 15; V gene: TRBV4-3; J gene: TRBJ2-5; CDR3 DNA: TGCGCCAGCAGCCCCGGGAGCGACCCGGGGGAGACCCAGTACTTC; CDR3 protein: CASSPGSDPGETQYF
D gene: TRBD2; clone size: NA; CDR3 length: 16; V gene: TRBV7-9; J gene: TRBJ2-1; CDR3 DNA: TGTGCCAGCAGCTTACCCAGGCCGGCGGGAGACGATGAGCAGTTCTTC; CDR3 protein: CASSLPRPAGDDEQFF
D gene: NA; clone size: NA; CDR3 length: 15; V gene: TRBV7-9; J gene: TRBJ2-5; CDR3 DNA: TGTGCCAGCAGCGTAGTGGGGGAAGGAAGGGAGACCCAGTACTTC; CDR3 protein: CASSVVGEGRETQYF
D gene: TRBD2; clone size: NA; CDR3 length: 18; V gene: TRBV10-3; J gene: TRBJ2-3; CDR3 DNA: TGTGCCATCAGTGAGGGACTAGCGGGGGGGCCGGGCACAGATACGCAGTATTTT; CDR3 protein: CAISEGLAGGPGTDTQYF
D gene: NA; clone size: NA; CDR3 length: 13; V gene: TRBV27; J gene: TRBJ2-7; CDR3 DNA: TGTGCCAGCAGTTTAGGGGGGGCCAGGGAGCAGTACTTC; CDR3 protein: CASSLGGAREQYF
D gene: NA; clone size: NA; CDR3 length: 13; V gene: TRBV4-1; J gene: TRBJ2-5; CDR3 DNA: TGCGCCAGCAGCCAAGACCCAGAAGAGACCCAGTACTTC; CDR3 protein: CASSQDPEETQYF
D gene: TRBD2; clone size: NA; CDR3 length: 16; V gene: TRBV7-9; J gene: TRBJ2-5; CDR3 DNA: TGTGCCAGCAGCTCCTTTCTAGCGGGGGGCCAAGAGACCCAGTACTTC; CDR3 protein: CASSSFLAGGQETQYF
D gene: NA; clone size: NA; CDR3 length: 15; V gene: TRBV28; J gene: TRBJ2-1; CDR3 DNA: TGTGCCAGCAGCTCCCTCACCTCTTCCCGGCAGGAGCAGTTCTTC; CDR3 protein: CASSSLTSSRQEQFF
D gene: NA; clone size: NA; CDR3 length: 15; V gene: TRBV27; J gene: TRBJ1-2; CDR3 DNA: TGTGCCAGCAGTTTAGCTGAAGAGGGGGTCGATGGCTACACCTTC; CDR3 protein: CASSLAEEGVDGYTF
D gene: TRBD2; clone size: NA; CDR3 length: 14; V gene: TRBV11-2; J gene: TRBJ2-7; CDR3 DNA: TGTGCCAGCAGCTCCCTAGCGGGTACCTACGAGCAGTACTTC; CDR3 protein: CASSSLAGTYEQYF
D gene: NA; clone size: NA; CDR3 length: 14; V gene: TRBV9; J gene: TRBJ2-2; CDR3 DNA: TGTGCCAACGTCAGGGGTGAGAGAACCGGGGAGCTGTTTTTT; CDR3 protein: CANVRGERTGELFF
D gene: TRBD2; clone size: NA; CDR3 length: 14; V gene: TRBV13; J gene: TRBJ2-7; CDR3 DNA: TGTGCCAGCAGCGGTGGGGGGGAACCCTACGAGCAGTACTTC; CDR3 protein: CASSGGGEPYEQYF
D gene: NA; clone size: NA; CDR3 length: 13; V gene: TRBV28; J gene: TRBJ1-1; CDR3 DNA: TGTGCCAGCAGTTTACTTGGGTTACCTGAAGCTTTCTTT; CDR3 protein: CASSLLGLPEAFF
D gene: TRBD1; clone size: NA; CDR3 length: 16; V gene: TRBV7-9; J gene: TRBJ2-7; CDR3 DNA: TGTGCCAGCAGCTTCGTTGGACAGGGTCTCTCCTACGAGCAGTACTTC; CDR3 protein: CASSFVGQGLSYEQYF
D gene: NA; clone size: NA; CDR3 length: 11; V gene: TRBV11-2; J gene: TRBJ1-4; CDR3 DNA: TGTGCCAGCAGCTCCGGAGAAAAACTGTTTTTT; CDR3 protein: CASSSGEKLFF
D gene: NA; clone size: NA; CDR3 length: 12; V gene: TRBV11-2; J gene: TRBJ2-2; CDR3 DNA: TGTGCCAGCAGTCCGGGGGCCGGGGAGCTGTTTTTT; CDR3 protein: CASSPGAGELFF
D gene: NA; clone size: NA; CDR3 length: 16; V gene: TRBV6-5; J gene: TRBJ1-1; CDR3 DNA: TGTGCCAGCAGTTACTCGCGACAGGATATGAACACTGAAGCTTTCTTT; CDR3 protein: CASSYSRQDMNTEAFF
D gene: NA; clone size: NA; CDR3 length: 13; V gene: TRBV2; J gene: TRBJ1-1; CDR3 DNA: TGTGCCAGCATTCAGGGACTGGGCACTGAAGCTTTCTTT; CDR3 protein: CASIQGLGTEAFF
D gene: NA; clone size: NA; CDR3 length: 15; V gene: TRBV5-5; J gene: TRBJ2-7; CDR3 DNA: TGTGCCAGCAGCTTCTTTAGCGGTATTACGTACGAGCAGTACTTC; CDR3 protein: CASSFFSGITYEQYF
D gene: TRBD2; clone size: NA; CDR3 length: 18; V gene: TRBV5-1; J gene: TRBJ2-7; CDR3 DNA: TGCGCCAGCAGCTTGGCTGACGCTTCAGCGGGAGCCCCAGACGAGCAGTACTTC; CDR3 protein: CASSLADASAGAPDEQYF
D gene: NA; clone size: NA; CDR3 length: 12; V gene: TRBV4-1; J gene: TRBJ2-7; CDR3 DNA: TGCGCCAGCAGCCAGCCCTCCTACGAGCAGTACTTC; CDR3 protein: CASSQPSYEQYF
D gene: NA; clone size: NA; CDR3 length: 13; V gene: TRBV19; J gene: TRBJ2-7; CDR3 DNA: TGTGCCAGTAGTCCCGTTGGGGGATACGAGCAGTACTTC; CDR3 protein: CASSPVGGYEQYF
D gene: TRBD2; clone size: NA; CDR3 length: 14; V gene: TRBV30; J gene: TRBJ2-7; CDR3 DNA: TGTGCCTGGCGTCCTCGGACTAGCGCCCACGAGCAGTACTTC; CDR3 protein: CAWRPRTSAHEQYF
D gene: NA; clone size: NA; CDR3 length: 14; V gene: TRBV6-5; J gene: TRBJ2-5; CDR3 DNA: TGTGCCAGCAGTTTGAGAGAGCTCCAAGAGACCCAGTACTTC; CDR3 protein: CASSLRELQETQYF
D gene: TRBD2; clone size: NA; CDR3 length: 15; V gene: TRBV7-2; J gene: TRBJ2-3; CDR3 DNA: TGTGCCAGCAGCGTCCTAGCGGGGTCCACAGATACGCAGTATTTT; CDR3 protein: CASSVLAGSTDTQYF
D gene: NA; clone size: NA; CDR3 length: 15; V gene: TRBV7-3; J gene: TRBJ2-1; CDR3 DNA: TGTGCCAGCAGCTTAGCCCATAGCTCCTACAATGAGCAGTTCTTC; CDR3 protein: CASSLAHSSYNEQFF
D gene: NA; clone size: NA; CDR3 length: 12; V gene: TRBV27; J gene: TRBJ2-1; CDR3 DNA: TGTGCCAGCTTTACGACCCACAGGGAAGTGTTCTTC; CDR3 protein: CASFTTHREVFF
D gene: TRBD1; clone size: NA; CDR3 length: 14; V gene: TRBV13; J gene: TRBJ1-2; CDR3 DNA: TGTGCCAGCAGCCACGACAGGGAGATTGGTGGCTACACCTTC; CDR3 protein: CASSHDREIGGYTF
D gene: NA; clone size: NA; CDR3 length: 15; V gene: TRBV4-1; J gene: TRBJ1-1; CDR3 DNA: TGCGCCAGCAGCCAAGTCCTCGACAGACCGAACGAAGCTTTCTTT; CDR3 protein: CASSQVLDRPNEAFF
D gene: NA; clone size: NA; CDR3 length: 13; V gene: TRBV5-6; J gene: TRBJ2-1; CDR3 DNA: TGTGCCAGCAGCTACGGGGTTGGGAGTGAGCAGTTCTTC; CDR3 protein: CASSYGVGSEQFF
D gene: NA; clone size: NA; CDR3 length: 13; V gene: TRBV2; J gene: TRBJ1-1; CDR3 DNA: TGTGCCAGCACCCCGGACAGCCCCCCTGAAGCTTTCTTT; CDR3 protein: CASTPDSPPEAFF
D gene: TRBD1; clone size: NA; CDR3 length: 16; V gene: TRBV4-1; J gene: TRBJ2-7; CDR3 DNA: TGCGCCAGCAGCCAAGAAGTGGGACAGGGGCGCTCGGAGCAGTACTTC; CDR3 protein: CASSQEVGQGRSEQYF
D gene: TRBD1; clone size: NA; CDR3 length: 14; V gene: TRBV9; J gene: TRBJ2-2; CDR3 DNA: TGTGCCAGCAGCGTAGTACAGGGGACCGGGGAGCTGTTTTTT; CDR3 protein: CASSVVQGTGELFF
D gene: TRBD1; clone size: NA; CDR3 length: 14; V gene: TRBV6-1; J gene: TRBJ2-7; CDR3 DNA: TGTGCCAGCAGTGGACAGGGTAGTATCTACGAGCAGTACTTC; CDR3 protein: CASSGQGSIYEQYF
D gene: NA; clone size: few; CDR3 length: 16; V gene: TRBV18; J gene: TRBJ1-1; CDR3 DNA: TGTGCCAGCTCACTGGGAGCAAAACTCATGAACACTGAAGCTTTCTTT; CDR3 protein: CASSLGAKLMNTEAFF
D gene: NA; clone size: NA; CDR3 length: 13; V gene: TRBV5-1; J gene: TRBJ2-7; CDR3 DNA: TGCGCCAGCAGCTTGGATCCTGAATACGAGCAGTACTTC; CDR3 protein: CASSLDPEYEQYF